The 26 T cell receptor beta chains below all came from one sample that was sequenced in a study of beta chain features in type 1 diabetes. The whole isolated RNA underwent reverse transcription, so sequencing captured expressed TCRB transcripts. The method was immunoSEQ multiplex PCR; TCRdb's version includes in-frame clones alone and lacks a portion of them. This sample yields 240,000 or so clones, of which 68% are seen a single time; about 0.051% belongs to the top ten. The sequenced material came from naive CD4+ T cells from blood. These TCRs come from a man aged 30-40 years in good health.

This sequence joins TRBV14 and TRBJ1-2; D remains ambiguous. This CDR3 is 13 amino acids long. Deletions cut 4 bases from V and 2 bases from J, with 8 bases between. CDR1 and CDR2 from the germline V gene are SGHDN and FVKESK. The CDR3 region has the DNA TGTGCCAGCAGCCCCGAACTGAACTATGGCTACACCTTC. This sequence encodes CASSPELNYGYTF.

The gene calls are TRBV30 and TRBJ1-2, with D maybe TRBD1 (6 bases). The V gene's germline CDR1 is GTSNPN and CDR2 SVGIG (reference sequence). CDR3 length: 14 amino acids. Trimming took off 1 base at V and 2 bases at J, with 11 bases between the two ends. CDR3 amino acids: CAWSAHQGNYGYTF. The CDR3 region has the DNA TGTGCCTGGAGTGCCCATCAGGGGAACTATGGCTACACCTTC.

V gene TRBV13 combines with J gene TRBJ2-7; D unclear. The CDR3 covers 13 residues. Germline lookup yields CDR1 PRHDT and CDR2 FYEKMQ (reference sequence). With 0 bases removed from V and 5 bases from J, the gap between germline ends came to 8 bases. CDR3 sequence: CASSLGWRNEQYF. CDR3 DNA: TGTGCCAGCAGCTTAGGATGGCGGAACGAGCAGTACTTC.

This chain links TRBV4-3 with TRBJ2-7; D perhaps matches TRBD1 (6 bases). CDR1 and CDR2 from the germline V gene are LGHNA and YSLEER. Deletions cut 3 bases from V and 5 bases from J, with 17 bases between. This CDR3 contains 15 residues. CDR3 nucleotide sequence: TGCGCCAGCAGCCAGTCAGGGCAGGGGTCCAACGAGCAGTACTTC. Translated, it gives CASSQSGQGSNEQYF.

This sequence joins TRBV30 and TRBJ1-1, with D hard to call. The CDR3 has 11 residues. Germline V gene sequence: CDR1 GTSNPN, CDR2 SVGIG (reference sequence). Trimming stripped 3 bases from V and 3 bases from J, with 5 bases between. CDR3 DNA sequence: TGTGCCTGGAGAGGCTACACTGAAGCTTTCTTT. It is translated as CAWRGYTEAFF.

This clone was recorded once. This chain uses TRBV10-3 with TRBJ2-2; D perhaps matches TRBD1 (6 bases). The CDR3 covers 16 residues. Germline CDR1 and CDR2: ENHRY and SYGVKD. V was pared by 4 bases and J by 1 base, with 13 bases between. The CDR3 coding sequence is TGTGCCATCAGTGGAGTGACAGGCGAGAACACCGGGGAGCTGTTTTTT. Protein product: CAISGVTGENTGELFF.

This sequence joins TRBV4-2 and TRBJ1-2; no definite D call. V lost 3 bases to trimming and J lost 0 bases, with 8 bases between them. This CDR3 spans 14 amino acids. Germline V lookup: CDR1 LGHNA, CDR2 YNFKEQ. DNA of the CDR3: TGTGCCAGCAGCCAGACCAGTCCTAACTATGGCTACACCTTC. Translation gives CASSQTSPNYGYTF.

The chain links TRBV7-9 to TRBJ2-4; TRBD1 is a possible D gene (5 bases). The germline V and J ends were trimmed by 1 base and 7 bases, with 11 bases remaining between them. Germline V gene sequence: CDR1 SEHNR, CDR2 FQNEAQ (reference sequence). The CDR3 has 14 amino acids. The CDR3, as DNA: TGTGCCAGCAGCTTAGGACAGTTGGGGAACATTCAGTACTTC. Translated: CASSLGQLGNIQYF.

The V and J genes are TRBV29-1 and TRBJ2-7, with 7 positions matching TRBD1. This CDR3 has 11 residues. CDR1 is SQVTM and CDR2 is ANQGSEA in the germline V gene. Unmatched junction bases numbered 3, after V lost 7 bases and J lost 3 bases. The CDR3 coding sequence is TGCAGCGCAGGGACAGACTACGAGCAGTACTTC. This encodes CSAGTDYEQYF.

The chain's CDR3 is CASSLYKYPYEQYF. CDR3 bases: TGTGCCAGCAGCTTGTATAAGTACCCCTACGAGCAGTACTTC. The chain employs TRBV7-9 and TRBJ2-7; D unclear. V gave up 3 bases and J gave up 2 bases, with 11 bases separating them. The CDR3 spans 14 residues. Germline values: CDR1 SEHNR, CDR2 FQNEAQ (reference sequence).

The table lists this clone with a few counts. This chain joins TRBV18 and TRBJ2-2; D perhaps matches TRBD2 (5 bases). There are 16 residues in the CDR3. Looked up from germline, CDR1 is KGHSH and CDR2 is LQKENI. The V and J ends lost 1 base and 0 bases respectively, with 9 bases between them. The CDR3 is CASSPRAGANTGELFF. For the CDR3, the DNA is TGTGCCAGCTCACCACGTGCCGGGGCGAACACCGGGGAGCTGTTTTTT.

V usage is TRBV7-2 and J usage is TRBJ1-1; no reliable D call. Germline V lookup: CDR1 SGHTA, CDR2 FQGNSA. Trimming took 5 bases from V and 0 from J, leaving 10 bases between them. The CDR3 totals 14 residues. Here the CDR3 reads CASSLDGLNTEAFF. DNA for the CDR3: TGTGCCAGCAGCCTGGACGGGTTGAACACTGAAGCTTTCTTT.

The table lists this clone with a few counts. V usage is TRBV30 and J usage is TRBJ2-1; D gene ambiguous. V was trimmed by 5 bases and J by 8 bases, leaving 19 bases between them. Germline V gene data show CDR1 as GTSNPN and CDR2 as SVGIG (reference sequence). The CDR3 is made up of 14 amino acids. The CDR3 loop is CAWVEFRLFDEQFF. The DNA for the CDR3 is TGTGCCTGGGTGGAATTCCGTTTGTTCGATGAGCAGTTCTTC.

The genes are TRBV28 and TRBJ2-7, with TRBD1 identical over 8 bases. V was pared by 5 bases and J by 4 bases, with 10 bases of the junction left unmatched. The CDR3 loop spans 15 amino acids. Germline V gene lookup returns CDR1 MDHEN and CDR2 SYDVKM. CDR3 residues: CASSPIGTGSYEQYF. CDR3 nucleotides: TGTGCCAGCAGTCCTATCGGGACAGGCTCATACGAGCAGTACTTC.

The chain combines TRBV28 with TRBJ2-1; 9 positions match TRBD2. Germline V gene data show CDR1 as MDHEN and CDR2 as SYDVKM. J lost 7 bases, V lost 4 bases, and 5 bases had no gene match. This CDR3 comprises 14 residues. CDR3 sequence reads: CASSSGLAQNEQFF. The DNA for the CDR3 is TGTGCCAGCAGTTCCGGACTAGCGCAGAATGAGCAGTTCTTC.

The chain is built from TRBV29-1 and TRBJ2-2, with 7 nucleotides matching TRBD1. In germline, CDR1 is SQVTM, CDR2 ANQGSEA. J gave up 4 bases and V 3 bases, and 5 bases lay outside the gene matches. This CDR3 is 14 amino acids long. CDR3 bases: TGCAGCGTTGACCGCAGGGGGACCACCGGGGAGCTGTTTTTT. It encodes CSVDRRGTTGELFF.

This chain connects TRBV2 to TRBJ1-2, with D uncertain. This CDR3 has 14 amino acids. The V end lost 0 bases, the J end lost 8 bases, and 13 bases lay between the germline ends. Germline CDR1 reads SNHLY; CDR2 reads FYNNEI. CDR3 loop: CASSEALRDRGYTF. In DNA form, the CDR3 reads TGTGCCAGCAGTGAAGCGCTTCGGGATAGGGGCTACACCTTC. Combining the CDR3 with reference TRBV2 and TRBJ1-2 gives the whole variable domain EPEVTQTPSHQVTQMGQEVILRCVPISNHLYFYWYRQILGQKVEFLVSFYNNEISEKSEIFDDQFSVERPDGSNFTLKIRSTKLEDSAMYFCASSEALRDRGYTFGSGTRLTVV.

This rearrangement joins TRBV5-1 to TRBJ2-7; D gene ambiguous. This CDR3 spans 13 amino acids. With 4 bases removed from V and 1 base from J, the gap between germline ends came to 9 bases. Germline V gene lookup returns CDR1 SGHRS and CDR2 YFSETQ. As DNA, the CDR3 is TGCGCCAGCAGCCCCACTCTGTCCTACGAGCAGTACTTC. Translation: CASSPTLSYEQYF. Using reference TRBV5-1 and TRBJ2-7 for the parts outside the CDR3, the full variable domain is KAGVTQTPRYLIKTRGQQVTLSCSPISGHRSVSWYQQTPGQGLQFLFEYFSETQRNKGNFPGRFSGRQFSNSRSEMNVSTLELGDSALYLCASSPTLSYEQYFGPGTRLTVT.

The chain uses TRBV4-1 and TRBJ2-6; 12 positions match TRBD2. The CDR3 covers 17 residues. Germline-derived CDR1 and CDR2 are MGHRA and YSYEKL. Losses at the gene ends were 4 bases for V and 6 bases for J; bases not matched to a gene: 7. CDR3 amino acids: CASSPGLAGSVANVLTF. For the CDR3, the DNA is TGCGCCAGCAGCCCAGGACTAGCGGGGTCGGTGGCCAACGTCCTGACTTTC.

This clone has a single count. This chain uses TRBV4-2 with TRBJ2-7; D unresolved. There are 15 residues in the CDR3. Trimming shortened V by 0 bases and J by 0 bases, and 9 bases separated the two germline ends. In germline, CDR1 is LGHNA, CDR2 YNFKEQ. The CDR3 here is CASSQDTRGSYEQYF. As DNA, the CDR3 is TGTGCCAGCAGCCAAGATACCAGAGGCTCCTACGAGCAGTACTTC.

This rearrangement joins TRBV9 to TRBJ2-3, with no clear D. The CDR3 spans 13 residues. The V gene's germline CDR1 is SGDLS and CDR2 YYNGEE. Between the trimmed V and J ends, which lost 3 bases and 6 bases, there was a span of 11 bases. CDR3 sequence: CASSGPWADTQYF. CDR3 bases: TGTGCCAGCAGCGGGCCGTGGGCTGATACGCAGTATTTT.

The V and J genes are TRBV7-2 and TRBJ2-3; D unresolved. The V gene lost 0 bases and the J gene lost 2 bases, with 9 bases spanning the gap. Germline lookup yields CDR1 SGHTA and CDR2 FQGNSA. The CDR3 contains 15 residues. In DNA, the CDR3 is TGTGCCAGCAGCTTAGCGCTGGGGTTCACAGATACGCAGTATTTT. Encoded protein: CASSLALGFTDTQYF.

The J gene is TRBJ2-1, the V gene TRBV29-1; D assignment may be TRBD1 or TRBD2 (5 bases each). V dropped 2 bases and J dropped 4 bases, with 18 bases sitting between them. The CDR3 runs 16 residues. CDR1 SQVTM and CDR2 ANQGSEA come from the germline V gene. CDR3 residues: CSVEFGTSELYNEQFF. CDR3 coding DNA: TGCAGCGTTGAATTCGGGACCTCAGAGTTGTACAATGAGCAGTTCTTC.

This clone has only a few counts. This chain uses TRBV10-3 with TRBJ2-5, with 11 bases identical to TRBD1. Germline assignment: CDR1 ENHRY and CDR2 SYGVKD. Trimming took 10 bases from V and 2 from J; bases not matched to a gene: 6. CDR3 length: 14 amino acids. The CDR3 DNA sequence: TGTGCCACCCTGGACAGGGGGCGGCAAGAGACCCAGTACTTC. Translation: CATLDRGRQETQYF.

The chain uses TRBV29-1 and TRBJ2-7; possibly TRBD2 for D (6 bases). The V gene's germline CDR1 is SQVTM and CDR2 ANQGSEA. The ends were cut back, 6 bases at V and 2 bases at J, with 17 bases in the middle. This CDR3 region has 14 residues. The CDR3 loop is CSVAPLATAYEQYF. The CDR3 DNA reads TGCAGCGTAGCCCCACTAGCAACCGCCTACGAGCAGTACTTC.

V usage is TRBV29-1 and J usage is TRBJ2-7; 7 bases map to TRBD2. The CDR3 is 15 amino acids. Germline assignment: CDR1 SQVTM and CDR2 ANQGSEA. J gave up 3 bases and V 6 bases, and 14 bases lay outside the gene matches. The CDR3 nucleotides read TGCAGCGTCGGACGTTCCGACCGGGGGGACTACGAGCAGTACTTC. Protein: CSVGRSDRGDYEQYF.